This T cell receptor beta chain was found in a study of T cell responses to AZD1222 COVID-19 vaccine. Study results and caveats: Of spike-specific TCRs, nearly half reportedly target regions left unmutated in variants. White British donors predominated, females outnumbered males, and clonal diversity was possibly underestimated.

Produced via immunoSEQ multiplex PCR; TCRdb's table is partial and in-frame only. Seen here are roughly 270,000 clones, around 93% observed once, and the top ten hold roughly 0.6%. The analysis combined second doses at about 4 or about 12 weeks. Concerning this clone itself: No antigen is known for it.

This CDR3 spans 14 amino acids. V lost 9 bases and J lost 9, with 20 bases in between. CDR1 and CDR2 from the germline V gene are KGHDR and SFDVKD. The source was peripheral blood, collected 28 days after the second AZD1222 dose. The rearrangement links TRBV24-1 to TRBJ2-1; D remains ambiguous. The TCR sequence derives from an adult who received the AZD1222 COVID-19 vaccine. This CDR3 is CATASGQTPGEQFF. CDR3 coding DNA: TGTGCCACCGCCTCTGGTCAAACCCCGGGTGAGCAGTTCTTC.